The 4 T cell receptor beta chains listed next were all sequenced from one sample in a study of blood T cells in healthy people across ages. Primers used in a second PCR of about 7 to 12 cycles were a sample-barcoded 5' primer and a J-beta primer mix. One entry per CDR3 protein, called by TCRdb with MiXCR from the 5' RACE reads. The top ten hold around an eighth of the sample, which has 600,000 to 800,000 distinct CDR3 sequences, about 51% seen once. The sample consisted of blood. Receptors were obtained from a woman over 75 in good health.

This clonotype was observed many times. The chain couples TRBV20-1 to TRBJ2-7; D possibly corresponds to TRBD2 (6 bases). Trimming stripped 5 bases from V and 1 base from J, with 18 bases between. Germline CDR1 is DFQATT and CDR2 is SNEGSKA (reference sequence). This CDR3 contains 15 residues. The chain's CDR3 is CSAPGGGPLSYEQYF. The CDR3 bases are TGCAGTGCTCCCGGGGGAGGCCCACTTTCCTACGAGCAGTACTTC.

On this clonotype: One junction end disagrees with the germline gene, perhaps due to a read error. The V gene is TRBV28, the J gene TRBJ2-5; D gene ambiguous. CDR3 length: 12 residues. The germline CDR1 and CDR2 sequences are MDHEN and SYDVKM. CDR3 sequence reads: CASSLDRHEQYF. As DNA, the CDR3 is TGTGCCAGCAGTTTAGATAGGCACGAGCAGTATTTC.

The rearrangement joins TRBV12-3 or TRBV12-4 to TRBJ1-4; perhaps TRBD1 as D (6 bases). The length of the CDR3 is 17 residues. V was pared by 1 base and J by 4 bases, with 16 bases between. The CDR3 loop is CASSLGGGAGNNEKLFF. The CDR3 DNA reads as TGTGCCAGCAGTTTAGGGGGGGGGGCAGGCAATAATGAAAAACTGTTTTTT.

CDR3 bases: TGTGCCAGCAGCCAAGTCGGGGGGAGGCACTACGAGCAGTACTTC. Residues: CASSQVGGRHYEQYF. The V call is TRBV3-1, the J call TRBJ2-7, with 7 bases fitting TRBD2. V shed 1 base and J 3 bases; nucleotides not matched to a gene: 6. The CDR3 extends over 15 amino acids. Germline CDR1 is LGHDT and CDR2 is YNNKEL (reference sequence).